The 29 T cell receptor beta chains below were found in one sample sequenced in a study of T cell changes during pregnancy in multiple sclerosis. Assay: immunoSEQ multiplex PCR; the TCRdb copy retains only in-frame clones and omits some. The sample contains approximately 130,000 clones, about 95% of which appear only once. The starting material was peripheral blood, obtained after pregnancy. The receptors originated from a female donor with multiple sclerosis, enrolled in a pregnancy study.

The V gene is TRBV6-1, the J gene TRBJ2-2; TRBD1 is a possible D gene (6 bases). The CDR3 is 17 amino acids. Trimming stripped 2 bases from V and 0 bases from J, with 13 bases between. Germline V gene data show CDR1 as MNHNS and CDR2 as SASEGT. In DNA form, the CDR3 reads TGTGCCAGCAGTGAACCCGCAGGGGCCTCGAACACCGGGGAGCTGTTTTTT. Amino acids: CASSEPAGASNTGELFF.

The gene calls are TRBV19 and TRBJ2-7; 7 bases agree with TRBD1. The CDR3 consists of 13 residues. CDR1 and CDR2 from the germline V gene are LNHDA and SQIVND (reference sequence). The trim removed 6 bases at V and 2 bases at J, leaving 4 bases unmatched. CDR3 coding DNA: TGTGCCAGTAGACAGGGGCCGACCTACGAGCAGTACTTC. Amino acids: CASRQGPTYEQYF.

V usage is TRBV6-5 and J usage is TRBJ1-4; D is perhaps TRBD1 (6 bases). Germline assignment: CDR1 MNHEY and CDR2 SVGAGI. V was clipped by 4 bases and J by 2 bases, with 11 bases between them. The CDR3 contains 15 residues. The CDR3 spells CASSLGGATNEKLFF. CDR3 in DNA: TGTGCCAGCAGTTTAGGGGGGGCGACTAATGAAAAACTGTTTTTT.

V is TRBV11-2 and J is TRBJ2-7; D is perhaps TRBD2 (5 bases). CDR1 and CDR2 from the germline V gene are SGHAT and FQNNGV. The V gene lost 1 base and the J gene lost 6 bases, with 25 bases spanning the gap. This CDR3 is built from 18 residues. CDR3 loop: CASSLVFASQRAASEQYF. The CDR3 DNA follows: TGTGCCAGCAGCTTAGTGTTTGCTAGCCAACGCGCGGCGAGCGAGCAGTACTTC.

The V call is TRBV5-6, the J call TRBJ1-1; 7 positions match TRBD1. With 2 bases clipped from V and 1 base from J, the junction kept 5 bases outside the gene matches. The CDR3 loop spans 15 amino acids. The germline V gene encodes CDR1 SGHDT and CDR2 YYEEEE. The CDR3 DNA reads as TGTGCCAGCAGCTTTAGGACAGGACCGAACACTGAAGCTTTCTTT. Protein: CASSFRTGPNTEAFF.

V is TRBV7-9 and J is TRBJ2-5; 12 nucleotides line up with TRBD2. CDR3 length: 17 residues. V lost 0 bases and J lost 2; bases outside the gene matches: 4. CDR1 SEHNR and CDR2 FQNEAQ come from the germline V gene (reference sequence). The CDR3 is CASSLAASGRAQETQYF. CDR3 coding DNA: TGTGCCAGCAGCTTAGCGGCTAGCGGGAGGGCTCAAGAGACCCAGTACTTC.

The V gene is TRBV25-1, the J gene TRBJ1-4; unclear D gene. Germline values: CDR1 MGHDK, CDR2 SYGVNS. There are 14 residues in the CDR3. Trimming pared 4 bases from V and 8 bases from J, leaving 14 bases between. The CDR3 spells CASSGQAHVEKLFF. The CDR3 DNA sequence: TGTGCCAGCAGTGGGCAGGCCCATGTCGAAAAACTGTTTTTT.

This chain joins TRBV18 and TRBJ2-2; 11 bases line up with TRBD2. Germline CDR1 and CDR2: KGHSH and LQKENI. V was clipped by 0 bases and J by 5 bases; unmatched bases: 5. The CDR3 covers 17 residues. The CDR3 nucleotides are TGTGCCAGCTCACCACCCGGCCTAGCGGGAGGAACCGGGGAGCTGTTTTTT. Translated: CASSPPGLAGGTGELFF.

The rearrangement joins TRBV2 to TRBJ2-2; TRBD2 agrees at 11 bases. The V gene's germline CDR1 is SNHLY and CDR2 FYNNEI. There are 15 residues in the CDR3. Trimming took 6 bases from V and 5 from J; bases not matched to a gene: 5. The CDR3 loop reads CASRNGLAGTGELFF. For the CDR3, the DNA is TGTGCCAGCAGGAACGGACTAGCGGGTACCGGGGAGCTGTTTTTT.

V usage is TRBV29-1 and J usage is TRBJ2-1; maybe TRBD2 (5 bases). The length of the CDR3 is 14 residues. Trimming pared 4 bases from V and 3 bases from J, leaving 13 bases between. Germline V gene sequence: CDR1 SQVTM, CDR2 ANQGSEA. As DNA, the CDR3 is TGCAGCGTTGTAGGCGGAGAGGGCTACAATGAGCAGTTCTTC. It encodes CSVVGGEGYNEQFF.

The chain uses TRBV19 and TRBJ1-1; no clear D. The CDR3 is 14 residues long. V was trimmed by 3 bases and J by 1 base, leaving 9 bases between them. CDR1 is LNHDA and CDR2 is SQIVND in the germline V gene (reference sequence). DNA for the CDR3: TGTGCCAGTAGTATTAAGCGAGGGAACACTGAAGCTTTCTTT. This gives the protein CASSIKRGNTEAFF.

For the CDR3, the DNA is TGTGCCAGCGGGGCTGACCCCGTCGGCGAGCAGTACTTC. It is translated as CASGADPVGEQYF. This sequence joins TRBV10-3 and TRBJ2-7, with D perhaps TRBD2 (6 bases). From germline, CDR1 is ENHRY and CDR2 SYGVKD. The CDR3 sequence is 13 residues long. Trimming removed 10 bases at V and 6 bases at J, with 19 bases between.

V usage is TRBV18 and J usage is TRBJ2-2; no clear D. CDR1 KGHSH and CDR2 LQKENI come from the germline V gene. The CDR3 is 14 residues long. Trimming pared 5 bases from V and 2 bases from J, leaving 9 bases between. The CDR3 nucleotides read TGTGCCAGCTCAAATGTCCTAAACACCGGGGAGCTGTTTTTT. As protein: CASSNVLNTGELFF. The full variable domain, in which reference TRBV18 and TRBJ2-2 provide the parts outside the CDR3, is NAGVMQNPRHLVRRRGQEARLRCSPMKGHSHVYWYRQLPEEGLKFMVYLQKENIIDESGMPKERFSAEFPKEGPSILRIQQVVRGDSAAYFCASSNVLNTGELFFGEGSRLTVL.

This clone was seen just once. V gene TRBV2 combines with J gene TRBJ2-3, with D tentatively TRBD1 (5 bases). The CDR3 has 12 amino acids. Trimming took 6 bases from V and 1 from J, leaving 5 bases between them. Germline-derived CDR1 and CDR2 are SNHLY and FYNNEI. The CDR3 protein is CASRGGTDTQYF. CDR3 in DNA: TGTGCCAGCAGAGGGGGCACAGATACGCAGTATTTT.

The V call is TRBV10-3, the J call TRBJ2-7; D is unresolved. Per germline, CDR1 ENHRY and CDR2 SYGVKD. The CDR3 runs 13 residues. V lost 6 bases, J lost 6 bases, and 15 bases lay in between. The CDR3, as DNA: TGTGCCATCAGCCCGATGCAGATTTTCGAGCAGTACTTC. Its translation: CAISPMQIFEQYF.

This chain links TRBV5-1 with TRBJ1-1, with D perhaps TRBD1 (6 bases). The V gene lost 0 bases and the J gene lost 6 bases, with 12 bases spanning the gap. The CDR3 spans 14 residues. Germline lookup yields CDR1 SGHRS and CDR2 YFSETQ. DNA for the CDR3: TGCGCCAGCAGCTTGGGACAGGCTAGGGCTGAAGCTTTCTTT. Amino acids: CASSLGQARAEAFF.

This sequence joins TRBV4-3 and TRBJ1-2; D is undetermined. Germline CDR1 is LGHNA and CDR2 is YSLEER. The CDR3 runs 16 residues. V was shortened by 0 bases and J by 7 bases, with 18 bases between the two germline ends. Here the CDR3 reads CASSQEGHITGGGYTF. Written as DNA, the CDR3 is TGCGCCAGCAGCCAAGAAGGCCACATCACCGGAGGTGGCTACACCTTC.

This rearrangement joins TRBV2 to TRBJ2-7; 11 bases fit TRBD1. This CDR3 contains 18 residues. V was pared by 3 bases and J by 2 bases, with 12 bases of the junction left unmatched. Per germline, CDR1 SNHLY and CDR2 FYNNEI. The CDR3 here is CASSEVPWGTGGAYEQYF. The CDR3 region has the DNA TGTGCCAGCAGTGAGGTTCCTTGGGGGACAGGGGGGGCCTACGAGCAGTACTTC.

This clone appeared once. The DNA of the CDR3 is TGTGCCAGCCTTCGGGGGATACTCGCGAACACCGGGGAGCTGTTTTTT. It is translated as CASLRGILANTGELFF. The rearrangement joins TRBV2 to TRBJ2-2, with D perhaps TRBD2 (6 bases). V gave up 8 bases and J gave up 0 bases, with 16 bases separating them. Germline CDR1 reads SNHLY; CDR2 reads FYNNEI. CDR3 length: 16 residues.

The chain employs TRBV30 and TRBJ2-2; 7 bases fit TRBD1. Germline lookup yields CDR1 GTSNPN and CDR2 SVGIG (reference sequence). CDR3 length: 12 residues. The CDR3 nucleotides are TGTGCATTACAGGGGTCGGGCGGGGAGCTGTTTTTT. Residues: CALQGSGGELFF.

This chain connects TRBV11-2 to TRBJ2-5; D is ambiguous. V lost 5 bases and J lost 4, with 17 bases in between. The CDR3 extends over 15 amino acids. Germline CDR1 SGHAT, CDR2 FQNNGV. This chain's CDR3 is CASSPRRALGETQYF. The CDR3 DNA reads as TGTGCCAGCAGCCCCCGCCGAGCGTTAGGAGAGACCCAGTACTTC.

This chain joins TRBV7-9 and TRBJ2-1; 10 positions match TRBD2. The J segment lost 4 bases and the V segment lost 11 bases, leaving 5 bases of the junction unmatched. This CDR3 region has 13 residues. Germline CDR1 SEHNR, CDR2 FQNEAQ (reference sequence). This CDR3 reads CAFGTSEYNEQFF. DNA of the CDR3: TGTGCCTTCGGGACTAGCGAATACAATGAGCAGTTCTTC.

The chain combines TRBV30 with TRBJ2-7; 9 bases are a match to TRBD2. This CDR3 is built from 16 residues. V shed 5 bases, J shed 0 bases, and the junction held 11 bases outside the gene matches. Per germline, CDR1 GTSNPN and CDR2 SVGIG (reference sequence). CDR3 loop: CAWAFPRSGSSYEQYF. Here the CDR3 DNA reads TGTGCCTGGGCCTTCCCGCGTAGCGGGAGCTCCTACGAGCAGTACTTC.

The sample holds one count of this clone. The CDR3 is CASSEEGTGGASNIQYF. DNA for the CDR3: TGTGCCAGCAGTGAAGAGGGAACGGGAGGTGCCTCAAACATTCAGTACTTC. The chain uses TRBV2 and TRBJ2-4; 7 bases are a match to TRBD2. Trimming cost V 1 base and J 6 bases; bases outside gene matches: 12. The length of the CDR3 is 17 residues. The germline gives CDR1 SNHLY, CDR2 FYNNEI.

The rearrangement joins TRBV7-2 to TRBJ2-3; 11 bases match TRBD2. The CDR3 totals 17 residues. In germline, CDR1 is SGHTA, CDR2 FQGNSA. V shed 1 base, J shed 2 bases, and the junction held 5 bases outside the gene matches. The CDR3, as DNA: TGTGCCAGCAGCTTAGAGGGGACTAGCGGATACACAGATACGCAGTATTTT. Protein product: CASSLEGTSGYTDTQYF.

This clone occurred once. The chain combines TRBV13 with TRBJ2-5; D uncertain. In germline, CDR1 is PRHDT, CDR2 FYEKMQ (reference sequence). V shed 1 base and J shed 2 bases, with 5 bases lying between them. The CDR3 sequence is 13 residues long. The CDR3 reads CASSLAVQETQYF. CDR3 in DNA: TGTGCCAGCAGCTTAGCGGTTCAAGAGACCCAGTACTTC.

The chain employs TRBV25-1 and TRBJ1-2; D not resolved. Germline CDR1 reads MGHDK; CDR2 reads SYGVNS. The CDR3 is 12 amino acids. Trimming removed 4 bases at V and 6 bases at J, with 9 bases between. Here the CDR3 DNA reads TGTGCCAGCAGTGGGAGGGATCATGGCTACACCTTC. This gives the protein CASSGRDHGYTF.

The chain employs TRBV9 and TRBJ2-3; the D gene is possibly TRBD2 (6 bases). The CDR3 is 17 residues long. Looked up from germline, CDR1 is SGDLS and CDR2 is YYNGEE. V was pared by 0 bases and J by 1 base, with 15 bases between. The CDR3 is CASSVGPGTLGTDTQYF. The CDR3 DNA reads TGTGCCAGCAGCGTAGGTCCAGGGACTCTTGGCACAGATACGCAGTATTTT.

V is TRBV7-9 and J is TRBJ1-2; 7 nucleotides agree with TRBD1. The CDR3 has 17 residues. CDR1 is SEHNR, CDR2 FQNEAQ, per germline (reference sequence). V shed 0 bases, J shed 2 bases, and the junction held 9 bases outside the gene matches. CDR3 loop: CASSLAGFSTGNYGYTF. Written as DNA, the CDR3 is TGTGCCAGCAGCTTAGCCGGCTTCTCGACAGGGAACTATGGCTACACCTTC. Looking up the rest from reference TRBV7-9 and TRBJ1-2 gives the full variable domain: DTGVSQNPRHKITKRGQNVTFRCDPISEHNRLYWYRQTLGQGPEFLTYFQNEAQLEKSRLLSDRFSAERPKGSFSTLEIQRTEQGDSAMYLCASSLAGFSTGNYGYTFGSGTRLTVV.